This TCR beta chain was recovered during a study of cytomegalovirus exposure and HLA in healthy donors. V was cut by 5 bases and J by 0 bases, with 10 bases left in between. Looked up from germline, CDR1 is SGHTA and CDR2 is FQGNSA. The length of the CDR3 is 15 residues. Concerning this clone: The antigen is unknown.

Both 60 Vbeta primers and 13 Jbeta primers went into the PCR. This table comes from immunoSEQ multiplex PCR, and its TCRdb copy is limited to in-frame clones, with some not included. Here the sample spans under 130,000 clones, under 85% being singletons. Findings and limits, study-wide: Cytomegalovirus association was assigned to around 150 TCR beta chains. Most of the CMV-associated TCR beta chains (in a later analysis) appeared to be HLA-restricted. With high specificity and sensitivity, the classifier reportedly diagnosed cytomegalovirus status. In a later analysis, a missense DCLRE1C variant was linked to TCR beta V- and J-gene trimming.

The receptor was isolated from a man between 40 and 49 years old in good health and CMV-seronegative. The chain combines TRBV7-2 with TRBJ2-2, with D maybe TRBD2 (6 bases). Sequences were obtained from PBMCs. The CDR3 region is CASSPRGANTGELFF. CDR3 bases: TGTGCCAGCAGCCCCCGCGGGGCGAACACCGGGGAGCTGTTTTTT.